Following are 23 T cell receptor beta chains from one sample sequenced in a study of CD8 T cells in Susac syndrome (dated by TCRdb to the late 2010s). The library relied on the immunoSEQ multiplex PCR assay. RNA was extracted using the RNeasy kit, and about 0.45 to 1 microgram was reverse transcribed with random hexamers. Using fastp trimming at Q25 and MiXCR clonotype assembly, TCRdb reanalyzed the public sequencing data and kept in-frame beta chains. Duplicate CDR3 protein sequences are folded into a single record with the most common DNA and genes. A total of 75,000 to 80,000 distinct CDR3 sequences appear in this sample, roughly 94% of them only once. The ten largest clones take up 0.52% of the sample. Sequences were obtained from CD8+ T cells from PBMCs. The receptors shown here come from a human donor with Susac syndrome.

This clonotype was seen a single time. The V gene is TRBV6-2 or TRBV6-3, the J gene TRBJ1-5, with TRBD1 as a possible D gene (5 bases). The CDR3 runs to 15 residues. Per germline, CDR1 MNHEY and CDR2 SVGEGT. Trimming removed 6 bases from V and 2 bases from J, with 14 bases in between. CDR3 in amino acids: CASSRDWTRNQPQHF. DNA of the CDR3: TGTGCCAGCAGCCGGGACTGGACTCGCAATCAGCCCCAGCATTTT.

The chain joins TRBV13 to TRBJ2-7; the D is unclear. Trimming removed 3 bases from V and 2 bases from J, with 11 bases in between. The germline V gene encodes CDR1 PRHDT and CDR2 FYEKMQ (reference sequence). The CDR3 is 14 residues long. The CDR3 spells CASSFGPSAYEQYF. The CDR3 DNA follows: TGTGCCAGCAGCTTTGGCCCCTCCGCCTACGAGCAGTACTTC.

The chain joins TRBV20-1 to TRBJ2-7, with D possibly being TRBD2 (6 bases). V was trimmed by 1 base and J by 2 bases, leaving 15 bases between them. Per germline, CDR1 DFQATT and CDR2 SNEGSKA (reference sequence). This CDR3 has 15 amino acids. The CDR3 spells CSARGRDSRTYEQYF. DNA of the CDR3: TGCAGTGCTAGAGGCCGGGACTCCCGAACCTACGAGCAGTACTTC.

The chain joins TRBV6-6 to TRBJ2-7; 8 bases are a match to TRBD2. Germline loops: CDR1 MNHNY, CDR2 SVGAGI (reference sequence). J gave up 6 bases and V 5 bases, and 9 bases lay outside the gene matches. The CDR3 runs to 14 residues. This CDR3 is CASSERTSRTEQYF. The CDR3 region has the DNA TGTGCCAGCAGTGAGCGGACTAGCCGGACCGAGCAGTACTTC.

The chain has TRBV29-1 and TRBJ2-3; 9 bases fit TRBD2. The CDR3 runs to 15 residues. The germline gives CDR1 SQVTM, CDR2 ANQGSEA. The V and J ends lost 0 bases and 4 bases, in that order; junction bases with no gene match: 5. CDR3 in amino acids: CSVEERGGRADTQYF. CDR3 in DNA: TGCAGCGTTGAAGAGCGGGGGGGCCGGGCAGATACGCAGTATTTT.

The CDR3 spells CSARARENYEQYF. The CDR3 coding sequence is TGCAGTGCTAGAGCGAGGGAAAACTACGAGCAGTACTTC. The chain couples TRBV20-1 to TRBJ2-7, with D possibly being TRBD2 (5 bases). Germline CDR1 reads DFQATT; CDR2 reads SNEGSKA (reference sequence). The CDR3 sequence is 13 residues long. Trimming removed 1 base from V and 3 bases from J, with 10 bases in between.

In its sample, this clonotype was seen once. This chain links TRBV6-6 with TRBJ2-3; D is unresolved. Germline CDR1 and CDR2: MNHNY and SVGAGI (reference sequence). Trimming stripped 10 bases from V and 4 bases from J, with 0 bases between. The CDR3 totals 8 residues. As DNA, the CDR3 is TGTGCCACAGATACGCAGTATTTT. Protein: CATDTQYF.

This clonotype was found a few times. One end of the junction varies from germline; a read error may be responsible. The chain carries TRBV5-1 and TRBJ2-7, with D possibly being TRBD2 (5 bases). This CDR3 region has 12 residues. Germline V CDR1 and CDR2: SGHRS, YFSETQ. The CDR3 here is CASSLEGGEQYF. In nucleotides, the CDR3 is TGTGCCAGCAGCTTAGAGGGCGGTGAGCAGTACTTC.

The chain carries TRBV9 and TRBJ2-7; perhaps D is TRBD1 or TRBD2 (5 bases each). V was shortened by 0 bases and J by 6 bases, with 16 bases between the two germline ends. This CDR3 has 15 amino acids. Germline V lookup: CDR1 SGDLS, CDR2 YYNGEE. CDR3 amino acids: CASSVGGVGAREQYF. The CDR3 DNA is TGTGCCAGCAGCGTAGGGGGAGTTGGGGCCCGCGAGCAGTACTTC.

The V call is TRBV12-3 or TRBV12-4, the J call TRBJ1-2; no firm D call. CDR3 length: 11 amino acids. V was shortened by 3 bases and J by 8 bases, with 7 bases between the two germline ends. The CDR3 region is CASSFGRGYTF. CDR3 DNA sequence: TGTGCCAGCAGTTTTGGTAGAGGCTACACCTTC.

The V gene is TRBV3-1, the J gene TRBJ1-4; a weak D match, TRBD1 (6 bases). This CDR3 is built from 18 residues. V gave up 1 base and J gave up 5 bases, with 20 bases separating them. The germline V gene has CDR1 LGHDT and CDR2 YNNKEL (reference sequence). This CDR3 is CASSQVRGLGAENEKLFF. In nucleotides, the CDR3 is TGTGCCAGCAGCCAAGTAAGAGGATTGGGGGCGGAAAATGAAAAACTGTTTTTT. Full variable domain (remainder filled in from reference TRBV3-1 and TRBJ1-4): DTAVSQTPKYLVTQMGNDKSIKCEQNLGHDTMYWYKQDSKKFLKIMFSYNNKELIINETVPNRFSPKSPDKAHLNLHINSLELGDSAVYFCASSQVRGLGAENEKLFFGSGTQLSVL.

The rearrangement uses TRBV6-4 and TRBJ1-3, with D unresolved. CDR1 and CDR2 from the germline V gene are MRHNA and SNTAGT. V was cut by 7 bases and J by 0 bases, with 7 bases left in between. The CDR3 contains 13 residues. The chain's CDR3 is CASKGVSGNTIYF. CDR3 in DNA: TGTGCCAGCAAGGGTGTCTCTGGAAACACCATATATTTT.

The chain recombines TRBV7-2 with TRBJ1-1, with unresolved D. This CDR3 has 13 amino acids. Germline CDR1 and CDR2: SGHTA and FQGNSA. The V gene lost 5 bases and the J gene lost 4 bases, with 11 bases spanning the gap. The CDR3 is CASSPVGITEAFF. The CDR3, as DNA: TGTGCCAGCAGCCCCGTAGGGATCACTGAAGCTTTCTTT.

This chain uses TRBV10-2 with TRBJ1-1; D gene unclear. From germline, CDR1 is WSHSY and CDR2 SAAADI. The CDR3 covers 13 residues. The germline V and J ends were trimmed by 6 bases and 4 bases, with 12 bases remaining between them. Here the CDR3 DNA reads TGCGCCAGCAGGAGGGATACTGGCACTGAAGCTTTCTTT. Encoded protein: CASRRDTGTEAFF.

The rearrangement links TRBV2 to TRBJ1-2, with D maybe TRBD1 (5 bases). From germline, CDR1 is SNHLY and CDR2 FYNNEI. CDR3 length equals 12 residues. V was trimmed by 6 bases and J by 4 bases, leaving 9 bases between them. CDR3 in DNA: TGTGCCAGCAGGGGGGACGTCTATGGCTACACCTTC. Translated, it gives CASRGDVYGYTF.

V is TRBV3-1 and J is TRBJ1-5; D is uncertain. CDR3 size: 14 residues. The ends were cut back, 0 bases at V and 1 base at J, with 4 bases in the middle. Germline V CDR1 and CDR2: LGHDT, YNNKEL (reference sequence). The CDR3 DNA is TGTGCCAGCAGCCAAGAATCCAGCAATCAGCCCCAGCATTTT. Encoded protein: CASSQESSNQPQHF.

This chain uses TRBV7-2 with TRBJ1-3; the D is unclear. The CDR3 is 16 residues long. Germline V gives CDR1 SGHTA, CDR2 FQGNSA. The V gene lost 6 bases and the J gene lost 1 base, with 16 bases spanning the gap. The CDR3 loop is CASSSRPRYSGNTIYF. The CDR3, as DNA: TGTGCCAGCAGTTCTCGGCCCCGGTATTCTGGAAACACCATATATTTT.

In its sample, this clonotype was seen once. The genes are TRBV3-1 and TRBJ2-1; D unclear. Germline-derived CDR1 and CDR2 are LGHDT and YNNKEL (reference sequence). CDR3 length: 15 amino acids. With 0 bases removed from V and 3 bases from J, the gap between germline ends came to 9 bases. The CDR3 loop reads CASSQDGSLYNEQFF. For the CDR3, the DNA is TGTGCCAGCAGCCAAGATGGTAGTCTCTACAATGAGCAGTTCTTC.

The genes are TRBV27 and TRBJ2-7; TRBD1 is a possible D gene (6 bases). V was trimmed by 8 bases and J by 6 bases, leaving 23 bases between them. This CDR3 is 15 amino acids long. Germline V gene lookup returns CDR1 MNHEY and CDR2 SMNVEV (reference sequence). In nucleotides, the CDR3 is TGTGCCAGCGAAGCCGGTTTGGGGGCTAAGCGCGAGCAGTACTTC. Encoded protein: CASEAGLGAKREQYF.

V is TRBV6-5 and J is TRBJ2-7; D possibly corresponds to TRBD1 (5 bases). CDR1 and CDR2 from the germline V gene are MNHEY and SVGAGI. The CDR3 is made up of 14 amino acids. Trimming pared 6 bases from V and 7 bases from J, leaving 19 bases between. The CDR3 here is CASRDDRRVWEQYF. In nucleotides, the CDR3 is TGTGCCAGCAGGGATGACAGACGGGTCTGGGAGCAGTACTTC.

V and J are TRBV27 and TRBJ1-1; D call uncertain. This CDR3 is 13 amino acids long. V dropped 5 bases and J dropped 3 bases, with 10 bases sitting between them. Germline lookup yields CDR1 MNHEY and CDR2 SMNVEV (reference sequence). As DNA, the CDR3 is TGTGCCAGCAGTCCTGGCGGCTACACTGAAGCTTTCTTT. This translates into CASSPGGYTEAFF.

V is TRBV10-3 and J is TRBJ2-7; 10 bases map to TRBD1. V lost 1 base to trimming and J lost 1 base; unmatched junction nucleotides: 4. This CDR3 contains 16 residues. CDR1 ENHRY and CDR2 SYGVKD come from the germline V gene. The CDR3 nucleotides are TGTGCCATCAGTGAGTTGGGGACAGGGGATTCCTACGAGCAGTACTTC. It specifies CAISELGTGDSYEQYF.

V usage is TRBV28 and J usage is TRBJ2-3; the D is unclear. The V and J ends lost 7 bases and 6 bases respectively, with 11 bases between them. CDR3 size: 12 residues. The germline gives CDR1 MDHEN, CDR2 SYDVKM. The CDR3 nucleotides are TGTGCCAGCACCCCCCCCCGGGATACGCAGTATTTT. Its translation: CASTPPRDTQYF.